This T cell receptor beta chain was documented in a study of patients and donors after allogeneic stem cell transplantation. Each CDR3 protein is one row after TCRdb ran MiXCR on the RT-PCR reads. The table lists a few hundred thousand distinct CDR3 sequences, around 40% of them singletons, with around a tenth in the top ten. The V end lost 4 bases, the J end lost 0 bases, and 9 bases lay between the germline ends. The CDR3 loop spans 15 amino acids. Germline loops: CDR1 ENHRY, CDR2 SYGVKD. The receptor's source is a human donor who was either an allogeneic HSCT recipient or a stem cell or donor lymphocyte infusion donor (not recorded which). It is not recorded whose cells these are; they may come from a transplant donor. The chain recombines TRBV10-3 with TRBJ2-2; maybe TRBD1 (5 bases). Sequenced sample: blood, either unsorted or a sorted T cell fraction (not recorded which). This CDR3 is CAISGQRTNTGELFF. The CDR3, as DNA: TGTGCCATCAGTGGACAGCGTACGAACACCGGGGAGCTGTTTTTT.